The rows below give T cell receptor beta chains drawn from one sample of a study of blood T cell repertoires in COVID-19. Sequencing used immunoSEQ multiplex PCR; TCRdb keeps in-frame clones, though not all of them. The sample lists 380,000 or so clones, around 87% occurring once. Sequenced material: PBMCs or T cells enriched from blood (not recorded which). The receptor set was obtained from a woman aged 30 to 39 with acute COVID-19. Both conserved end residues are part of each CDR3. D genes are given only for firm matches. The size of a clone is reported for some rows only, either as once, few or many, or as a class for expanded clones.

>NA|TRBV7-8|TRBJ2-7|NA
CASSLSRGSSYEQYF
TGTGCCAGCAGCTTATCCCGGGGGAGCTCCTACGAGCAGTACTTC
>NA|TRBV18|TRBJ2-1|TRBD1
CASSPGGQGAREQFF
TGTGCCAGCTCACCTGGGGGACAGGGGGCGCGTGAGCAGTTCTTC
>NA|TRBV6-5|TRBJ2-3|NA
CASRTGDLGTQYF
TGTGCCAGCAGGACGGGGGATTTAGGTACGCAGTATTTT
>NA|TRBV7-2|TRBJ1-6|TRBD1
CASSWTGTGDSPLHF
TGTGCCAGCAGCTGGACCGGGACAGGGGATTCACCCCTCCACTTT
>NA|TRBV10-2|TRBJ2-4|NA
CASSVVRAKNIQYF
TGCGCCAGCAGCGTCGTACGGGCCAAAAACATTCAGTACTTC
>NA|TRBV5-1|TRBJ1-4|NA
CASSLEAAGGEKLFF
TGCGCCAGCAGCTTGGAGGCAGCTGGGGGGGAAAAACTGTTTTTT
>NA|TRBV7-8|TRBJ2-1|TRBD2
CASSSLAGGIYNEQFF
TGTGCCAGCAGCTCCCTAGCGGGGGGGATCTACAATGAGCAGTTCTTC
>NA|TRBV28|TRBJ1-1|NA
CASSPATRGGYEAFF
TGTGCCAGCAGTCCCGCCACGCGGGGGGGTTATGAAGCTTTCTTT
>NA|TRBV30|TRBJ1-1|TRBD1
CAWRRADREVAEAFF
TGTGCCTGGAGGAGGGCAGACAGGGAGGTCGCTGAAGCTTTCTTT
>once|TRBV5-1|TRBJ2-7|NA
CASSLGLTGNPYEQYF
TGCGCCAGCAGCTTGGGGCTAACAGGGAACCCCTACGAGCAGTACTTC
>NA|TRBV9|TRBJ2-6|TRBD1
CASSGSGTGYEGANVLTF
TGTGCCAGCAGCGGTTCCGGGACAGGGTATGAGGGGGCCAACGTCCTGACTTTC
>NA|TRBV20-1|TRBJ1-6|NA
CSARGLNDPYNSPLHF
TGCAGTGCTCGTGGACTCAACGACCCTTATAATTCACCCCTCCACTTT
>NA|TRBV28|TRBJ1-3|TRBD1
CASRLGTGLGNTIYF
TGTGCCAGCAGACTAGGGACAGGGCTTGGAAACACCATATATTTT
>NA|TRBV19|TRBJ1-2|NA
CASSKDPTGYYGYTF
TGTGCCAGTAGTAAAGACCCTACAGGGTACTATGGCTACACCTTC
>once|TRBV12-3/TRBV12-4|TRBJ1-4|NA
CASSFNSAEKLFF
TGTGCCAGCAGTTTTAACAGTGCCGAAAAACTGTTTTTT
>NA|TRBV7-2|TRBJ1-5|NA
CASSPSDNQPQHF
TGTGCCAGCAGCCCGTCAGACAATCAGCCCCAGCATTTT
>NA|TRBV10-2|TRBJ1-2|NA
CASSESAGAGGYTF
TGCGCCAGCAGTGAGTCGGCGGGGGCCGGCGGCTACACCTTC
>NA|TRBV6-2/TRBV6-3|TRBJ2-1|NA
CASSAGLYNEQFF
TGTGCCAGCAGTGCCGGACTTTACAATGAGCAGTTCTTC
>NA|TRBV7-3|TRBJ2-5|TRBD1
CASSLSHLTGEQETQYF
TGTGCCAGCAGCTTATCCCACCTCACAGGGGAACAAGAGACCCAGTACTTC
>NA|TRBV7-3|TRBJ1-2|NA
CASSSGQNYGYTF
TGTGCCAGCAGCTCCGGACAGAACTATGGCTACACCTTC
>NA|TRBV13|TRBJ1-1|NA
CASRELPQGRLAFF
TGTGCCAGCAGAGAGCTTCCCCAGGGTAGATTAGCTTTCTTT
>NA|TRBV18|TRBJ1-5|NA
CASSPDTNRAQPQHF
TGTGCCAGCTCACCAGATACAAACAGGGCTCAGCCCCAGCATTTT
>NA|TRBV2|TRBJ1-1|TRBD1
CASSEMRDREAFF
TGTGCCAGCAGTGAAATGCGGGACAGGGAAGCTTTCTTT
>NA|TRBV7-2|TRBJ2-5|TRBD2
CASSWGSGGHQETQYF
TGTGCCAGCAGCTGGGGCAGCGGGGGGCACCAAGAGACCCAGTACTTC
>NA|TRBV7-2|TRBJ2-5|TRBD2
CASSLGSGEGETQYF
TGTGCCAGCAGCTTGGGTAGCGGGGAGGGAGAGACCCAGTACTTC
>NA|TRBV6-4|TRBJ2-1|NA
CASSDDGTALEQFF
TGTGCCAGCAGTGACGATGGGACTGCATTGGAGCAGTTCTTC
>NA|TRBV10-3|TRBJ2-7|TRBD2
CATTLAGGNEQYF
TGTGCCACAACTCTAGCGGGGGGGAACGAGCAGTACTTC